These 14 T cell receptor beta chains were sequenced from one sample in a study of cytomegalovirus exposure and HLA in healthy donors. Researchers ran the PCR with 60 Vbeta and 13 Jbeta primers. Profiling relied on immunoSEQ multiplex PCR, and the TCRdb table lists in-frame clones only, not all of them. The table records some 150,000 clones, 60% to 85% of them present only once. The sample taken for sequencing was PBMCs. The receptors shown here come from a female donor in good health and CMV-seronegative.

V gene TRBV6-1 combines with J gene TRBJ2-7; TRBD1 aligns across 10 bases. The ends lost 4 bases at V and 1 base at J; junction bases unmatched: 4. In germline, CDR1 is MNHNS, CDR2 SASEGT. This CDR3 is built from 15 residues. The CDR3: CASSGRDRGSYEQYF. The CDR3 DNA is TGTGCCAGCAGTGGCCGGGACAGGGGATCCTACGAGCAGTACTTC.

The sample holds a few counts of this clone. V gene TRBV6-5 combines with J gene TRBJ2-1; the match to TRBD2 covers 14 bases. Germline CDR1 MNHEY, CDR2 SVGAGI. V was clipped by 10 bases and J by 13 bases; unmatched bases: 6. The CDR3 runs 12 residues. CDR3 nucleotide sequence: TGTGCCACCTCGGGACTAGCGGGGGTTCAGTTCTTC. Protein product: CATSGLAGVQFF.

This chain connects TRBV6-6 to TRBJ2-7; TRBD2 is a possible D gene (6 bases). Germline loops: CDR1 MNHNY, CDR2 SVGAGI (reference sequence). V was clipped by 5 bases and J by 1 base, with 12 bases between them. There are 14 residues in the CDR3. The chain's CDR3 is CASSPGLASYEQYF. Here the CDR3 DNA reads TGTGCCAGCAGTCCCGGGCTAGCGTCCTACGAGCAGTACTTC.

The rearrangement joins TRBV7-2 to TRBJ1-2; 7 bases map to TRBD1. Germline loops: CDR1 SGHTA, CDR2 FQGNSA. The CDR3 is 15 residues long. V lost 4 bases to trimming and J lost 8 bases; unmatched junction nucleotides: 13. CDR3 DNA sequence: TGTGCCAGCAGCTCCATAGGGGGCAGGGGAGACGGCTACACCTTC. This codes for CASSSIGGRGDGYTF.

V is TRBV28 and J is TRBJ2-1; 11 bases map to TRBD2. The CDR3 extends over 17 amino acids. Germline V gives CDR1 MDHEN, CDR2 SYDVKM. The V gene end was trimmed by 8 bases and the J gene end by 7 bases; junction bases not matched to a gene: 16. The CDR3 sequence is CASFPSWGTSGYNEQFF. Here the CDR3 DNA reads TGTGCCAGCTTTCCCTCGTGGGGGACTAGCGGCTATAATGAGCAGTTCTTC.

This clone has more than one count but fewer than ten. The chain links TRBV12-5 to TRBJ1-5, with unresolved D. Germline V gene sequence: CDR1 LGHNT, CDR2 FRNRAP. The CDR3 runs 13 residues. V lost 3 bases and J 4 bases, leaving 7 bases between the germline ends. This CDR3 reads CASGFEGNQPQHF. DNA of the CDR3: TGTGCTAGTGGTTTCGAGGGTAATCAGCCCCAGCATTTT.

This clone appeared a few times. V usage is TRBV2 and J usage is TRBJ2-2; D perhaps matches TRBD2 (6 bases). There are 16 residues in the CDR3. Per germline, CDR1 SNHLY and CDR2 FYNNEI. V was cut by 8 bases and J by 1 base, with 17 bases left in between. The CDR3 loop reads CASPSRAGKNTGELFF. As DNA, the CDR3 is TGTGCCAGCCCATCGAGGGCGGGGAAGAACACCGGGGAGCTGTTTTTT. The entire variable domain, with the rest obtained from reference TRBV2 and TRBJ2-2, is as follows: EPEVTQTPSHQVTQMGQEVILRCVPISNHLYFYWYRQILGQKVEFLVSFYNNEISEKSEIFDDQFSVERPDGSNFTLKIRSTKLEDSAMYFCASPSRAGKNTGELFFGEGSRLTVL.

The chain recombines TRBV6-6 with TRBJ1-6, with TRBD1 matching 8 bases. V was pared by 5 bases and J by 10 bases, with 10 bases of the junction left unmatched. The CDR3 has 15 amino acids. The germline V gene encodes CDR1 MNHNY and CDR2 SVGAGI (reference sequence). The CDR3 loop is CASSTLQGGRSPLHF. Written as DNA, the CDR3 is TGTGCCAGCAGTACCCTACAGGGGGGAAGATCACCCCTCCACTTT.

DNA of the CDR3: TGTGCCTCTAACAGGGGAAACACTGAAGCTTTCTTT. Protein product: CASNRGNTEAFF. The chain uses TRBV30 and TRBJ1-1; 7 bases align to TRBD1. V lost 7 bases, J lost 2 bases, and 4 bases stayed unmatched. CDR1 is GTSNPN, CDR2 SVGIG, per germline (reference sequence). This CDR3 spans 12 amino acids. Filled out from reference TRBV30 and TRBJ1-1, the complete variable domain reads SQTIHQWPATLVQPVGSPLSLECTVEGTSNPNLYWYRQAAGRGLQLLFYSVGIGQISSEVPQNLSASRPQDRQFILSSKKLLLSDSGFYLCASNRGNTEAFFGQGTRLTVV.

The sample holds one count of this clone. The chain carries TRBV5-1 and TRBJ2-2, with a tentative D call TRBD2 (5 bases). Germline V gene data show CDR1 as SGHRS and CDR2 as YFSETQ. The CDR3 is 15 residues long. Trimming pared 7 bases from V and 5 bases from J, leaving 18 bases between. The CDR3 DNA is TGCGCCAGCCGCCCTGGCCCGGGATCTACCGGGGAGCTGTTTTTT. Residues: CASRPGPGSTGELFF.

J is TRBJ1-1 and V is TRBV7-8; 7 nucleotides line up with TRBD1. The trim removed 5 bases at V and 5 bases at J, leaving 2 bases unmatched. In germline, CDR1 is SGHVS, CDR2 FQNEAQ. The CDR3 is made up of 12 amino acids. CDR3 loop: CASSPGGTEAFF. CDR3 sequence (DNA): TGTGCCAGCAGCCCAGGGGGGACTGAAGCTTTCTTT.

The chain employs TRBV11-3 and TRBJ2-2; the match to TRBD2 covers 8 bases. Per germline, CDR1 SGHNT and CDR2 YENEEA. Trimming at V came to 1 base and at J to 1 base, leaving 2 bases not matched to a gene. This CDR3 is built from 16 residues. CDR3 nucleotides: TGTGCCAGCAGCTTAGGGACTAGCATGAACACCGGGGAGCTGTTTTTT. Protein product: CASSLGTSMNTGELFF.

V usage is TRBV6-1 and J usage is TRBJ2-7; TRBD1 matches at 9 bases. The germline V gene has CDR1 MNHNS and CDR2 SASEGT. After removal of 4 bases from V and 3 bases from J, the junction contained 13 bases not matched to a gene. The CDR3 runs 17 residues. CDR3 DNA sequence: TGTGCCAGCAGTGCGCGGTCCAACAGGGGGCGCGTCTACGAGCAGTACTTC. This codes for CASSARSNRGRVYEQYF.

J is TRBJ1-2 and V is TRBV28; the match to TRBD1 covers 9 bases. The CDR3 has 14 amino acids. J lost 4 bases, V lost 6 bases, and 6 bases had no gene match. Per the germline V gene, CDR1 is MDHEN and CDR2 is SYDVKM. This CDR3 reads CASRRQGGSYGYTF. The DNA for the CDR3 is TGTGCCAGCAGACGACAGGGGGGTAGCTATGGCTACACCTTC.